A single T cell receptor beta chain is shown here with its context. Its antigen remains unknown. These data are taken from a study of cytomegalovirus exposure and HLA in healthy donors. Study outcomes and limitations: Later findings reportedly placed an Asian-associated ancestry cluster below the approximately 670-donor mean for N-insertions. A later analysis associated under 20,000 TCR beta sequences with HLA alleles at a 0.05 false discovery rate. What TCR beta sequences reportedly achieved was accurate prediction of HLA-A and HLA-B alleles in most subjects.

The PCR contained 60 Vbeta and 13 Jbeta primers. Only in-frame clones appear in the TCRdb table, and some are missing; sequencing was by immunoSEQ multiplex PCR. The repertoire holds 100,000 to 150,000 clones, with around four fifths as singletons. Trimming at V came to 6 bases and at J to 5 bases, leaving 10 bases not matched to a gene. Germline V gene sequence: CDR1 MNHEY, CDR2 SVGAGI. The CDR3 extends over 15 amino acids. Sample: PBMCs. This TCR was recovered from a male donor in good health and CMV-seronegative. This chain uses TRBV6-5 with TRBJ2-1, with 7 bases that match TRBD2. The CDR3 reads CASSRAGAGDNEQFF. The CDR3, as DNA: TGTGCCAGCAGCCGGGCCGGGGCGGGGGACAATGAGCAGTTCTTC.